This TCR beta chain was identified during a study of blood T cell repertoires in COVID-19. Clones were sequenced by immunoSEQ multiplex PCR, and TCRdb holds only the in-frame ones, with some missing. The top ten clones hold 0.45% to 0.6% of a sample with about 150,000 clones, 80% of them seen once. The V end was cut by 7 bases, the J end by 3 bases, with 16 bases between. Per the germline V gene, CDR1 is MNHEY and CDR2 is SMNVEV (reference sequence). This CDR3 comprises 15 residues. The V gene is TRBV27, the J gene TRBJ2-4; D might be TRBD1 (5 bases). The sequence came from a man between 60 and 70 years old with acute or convalescent COVID-19. The sequencing sample was made of peripheral blood. The CDR3 is CASTTTDSLKNIQYF. The CDR3 DNA reads TGTGCCAGCACCACTACCGACAGCCTCAAAAACATTCAGTACTTC.